This entry features one TCR beta chain sequence. Unique molecular identifiers tagged the TCRbeta library. TCRdb called the PCR reads again in MiXCR, with one record for every CDR3 protein. The data contain 190,000 or so distinct CDR3 sequences, just over 14% of them singletons. The sample comes from a study of T-cell reconstitution after alpha-beta-depleted transplantation in children. Germline V lookup: CDR1 SGHRS, CDR2 YFSETQ. The CDR3 is 14 residues long. The junction had 2 bases not matched to a gene; V was cut back by 3 bases and J by 3 bases. This chain joins TRBV5-1 and TRBJ2-2, with 7 bases matching TRBD1. The sequence derives from a human donor who donated a stem cell graft to a child with acute lymphoblastic leukemia. The sequencing used PBMCs from the stem cell graft donor, collected from the stem cell graft. The CDR3 DNA follows: TGCGCCAGCAGCTCCACAGGGGACACCGGGGAGCTGTTTTTT. Residues: CASSSTGDTGELFF.